These 22 T cell receptor beta chains originate from one sample sequenced in a study of identical twins. TCRdb reprocessed the 5' RACE reads with MiXCR, giving one entry per CDR3 protein. The table lists 600,000 to 850,000 distinct CDR3 sequences, approximately 18% of them singletons. The data were also submitted as part of a second study, on T cells expressing NK-cell markers.

Specimen: PBMCs. The receptor source for this set is a woman aged 18-35 years in good health.

This clonotype was observed a handful of times. V is TRBV5-1 and J is TRBJ2-4; D perhaps matches TRBD2 (6 bases). Germline CDR1 and CDR2: SGHRS and YFSETQ. The CDR3 is made up of 14 amino acids. Trimming removed 4 bases from V and 3 bases from J, with 11 bases in between. CDR3 protein: CASSPSGDKNIQYF. CDR3 coding DNA: TGCGCCAGCAGCCCGTCGGGGGACAAAAACATTCAGTACTTC. The variable domain in full, completed from reference TRBV5-1 and TRBJ2-4, reads KAGVTQTPRYLIKTRGQQVTLSCSPISGHRSVSWYQQTPGQGLQFLFEYFSETQRNKGNFPGRFSGRQFSNSRSEMNVSTLELGDSALYLCASSPSGDKNIQYFGAGTRLSVL.

This clonotype came up a few times. V usage is TRBV7-9 and J usage is TRBJ2-7; the match to TRBD1 covers 7 bases. The CDR3 runs to 15 residues. V lost 5 bases to trimming and J lost 3 bases; unmatched junction nucleotides: 10. Germline values: CDR1 SEHNR, CDR2 FQNEAQ (reference sequence). CDR3 in amino acids: CASSPLFRQGYEQYF. The CDR3 region has the DNA TGTGCCAGCAGCCCCCTTTTCAGACAGGGCTACGAGCAGTACTTC.

This clonotype was observed a few times. This rearrangement joins TRBV7-9 to TRBJ2-1; D not certain. Deletions cut 6 bases from V and 5 bases from J, with 8 bases between. Germline lookup yields CDR1 SEHNR and CDR2 FQNEAQ (reference sequence). The CDR3 loop spans 12 amino acids. CDR3 residues: CASRLDHNEQFF. The CDR3 DNA reads as TGTGCCAGCAGACTCGACCACAATGAGCAGTTCTTC.

V gene TRBV5-1 combines with J gene TRBJ2-6; 8 nucleotides line up with TRBD1. V was clipped by 4 bases and J by 0 bases; unmatched bases: 15. CDR3 size: 20 residues. Germline lookup yields CDR1 SGHRS and CDR2 YFSETQ. CDR3 in DNA: TGCGCCAGCAGCATATGGGACAGGTACAAAAGTTTCTCTGGGGCCAACGTCCTGACTTTC. This sequence encodes CASSIWDRYKSFSGANVLTF.

This clonotype was picked up a small number of times. This sequence joins TRBV7-8 and TRBJ2-3, with D tentatively TRBD1 (5 bases). CDR3 length: 15 amino acids. Germline V CDR1 and CDR2: SGHVS, FQNEAQ. V lost 6 bases and J 8 bases, leaving 21 bases between the germline ends. The DNA for the CDR3 is TGTGCCAGCAGTTCGGTCCGGCTAGGGGTCTCTACGCAGTATTTT. It encodes CASSSVRLGVSTQYF. Based on the CDR3 plus reference TRBV7-8 and TRBJ2-3, the full variable domain is GAGVSQSPRYKVAKRGQDVALRCDPISGHVSLFWYQQALGQGPEFLTYFQNEAQLDKSGLPSDRFFAERPEGSVSTLKIQRTQQEDSAVYLCASSSVRLGVSTQYFGPGTRLTVL.

This clonotype was seen more than once but under ten times. The chain links TRBV13 to TRBJ1-2; the D is unclear. Trimming shortened V by 5 bases and J by 5 bases, and 9 bases separated the two germline ends. Germline loops: CDR1 PRHDT, CDR2 FYEKMQ (reference sequence). This CDR3 has 12 amino acids. In DNA form, the CDR3 reads TGTGCCAGCAGCCCTACACGATATGGCTACACCTTC. Protein: CASSPTRYGYTF. Drawing the rest from reference TRBV13 and TRBJ1-2, the complete variable domain is AAGVIQSPRHLIKEKRETATLKCYPIPRHDTVYWYQQGPGQDPQFLISFYEKMQSDKGSIPDRFSAQQFSDYHSELNMSSLELGDSALYFCASSPTRYGYTFGSGTRLTVV.

This clonotype has just a few counts. The rearrangement joins TRBV15 to TRBJ1-1; 9 bases agree with TRBD1. This CDR3 comprises 17 residues. Germline lookup yields CDR1 LNHNV and CDR2 YYDKDF (reference sequence). V lost 5 bases and J lost 1; bases outside the gene matches: 11. The DNA of the CDR3 is TGTGCCACCAGCTCCAGGACAGGGGCGCAGTCGAACACTGAAGCTTTCTTT. It yields the protein CATSSRTGAQSNTEAFF.

The CDR3 DNA reads as TGCAGCGTTGGAGGACTAGCGGGAGGAAGTGAGCAGTTCTTC. Translation: CSVGGLAGGSEQFF. V is TRBV29-1 and J is TRBJ2-1, with 14 bases aligning to TRBD2. The CDR3 totals 14 residues. CDR1 SQVTM and CDR2 ANQGSEA come from the germline V gene. J gave up 9 bases and V 4 bases, and 5 bases lay outside the gene matches.

V gene TRBV12-3 or TRBV12-4 combines with J gene TRBJ2-1; TRBD1 aligns across 7 bases. Unmatched junction bases numbered 11, after V lost 5 bases and J lost 7 bases. CDR3 length: 15 amino acids. The CDR3 DNA reads TGTGCCAGCAGTCTAACAGGGGCAATCCAGAATGAGCAGTTCTTC. It codes for CASSLTGAIQNEQFF.

This chain uses TRBV5-4 with TRBJ1-6; 8 positions agree with TRBD1. CDR1 is SGHNT and CDR2 is YYREEE in the germline V gene (reference sequence). The CDR3 sequence is 13 residues long. Trimming took 3 bases from V and 15 from J; bases not matched to a gene: 8. CDR3 protein: CASSSGGQGILHF. The CDR3 DNA sequence: TGTGCCAGCAGCTCAGGGGGCCAGGGTATCCTCCACTTT. The full variable domain, with the rest looked up from reference TRBV5-4 and TRBJ1-6, is ETGVTQSPTHLIKTRGQQVTLRCSSQSGHNTVSWYQQALGQGPQFIFQYYREEENGRGNFPPRFSGLQFPNYSSELNVNALELDDSALYLCASSSGGQGILHFGNGTRLTVT.

The rearrangement joins TRBV27 to TRBJ2-7; D might be TRBD2 (5 bases). Per the germline V gene, CDR1 is MNHEY and CDR2 is SMNVEV (reference sequence). CDR3 size: 15 residues. V dropped 0 bases and J dropped 4 bases, with 13 bases sitting between them. CDR3 residues: CASSLSLAVLYEQYF. The DNA for the CDR3 is TGTGCCAGCAGTTTATCGCTAGCCGTATTATACGAGCAGTACTTC.

J is TRBJ2-3 and V is TRBV7-3, with D uncertain. The CDR3 runs to 13 residues. V lost 1 base and J lost 10, with 12 bases in between. Germline CDR1 SGHTA, CDR2 FQGTGA. The DNA of the CDR3 is TGTGCCAGCAGCTTAATGGCTCAAAACCCGCAGTATTTT. It specifies CASSLMAQNPQYF.

This clonotype was observed at least ten times. The rearrangement joins TRBV12-3 or TRBV12-4 to TRBJ1-2, with D unclear. Trimming removed 8 bases from V and 2 bases from J, with 12 bases in between. This CDR3 has 13 amino acids. CDR3 amino acids: CASSLGINYGYTF. CDR3 nucleotides: TGTGCCAGCTCTTTAGGGATAAACTATGGCTACACCTTC.

The chain carries TRBV20-1 and TRBJ2-1; 8 bases map to TRBD2. Trimming removed 1 base from V and 8 bases from J; junction bases left unmatched: 10. Germline loops: CDR1 DFQATT, CDR2 SNEGSKA (reference sequence). The CDR3 extends over 15 amino acids. The CDR3 nucleotides are TGCAGTGCTAGAGGGTTTCGGGGGGGGACGGATGAGCAGTTCTTC. This encodes CSARGFRGGTDEQFF.

The V gene is TRBV29-1, the J gene TRBJ2-5; 10 bases are shared with TRBD1. The CDR3 is 14 amino acids. V lost 3 bases, J lost 5 bases, and 6 bases stayed unmatched. Per germline, CDR1 SQVTM and CDR2 ANQGSEA. CDR3 amino acids: CSVDGDRGRETQYF. The CDR3 coding sequence is TGCAGCGTTGATGGGGACAGGGGACGGGAGACCCAGTACTTC.

This clonotype was seen a handful of times. The chain is built from TRBV12-3 or TRBV12-4 and TRBJ2-6; a possible D gene is TRBD2 (6 bases). Trimming pared 11 bases from V and 0 bases from J, leaving 14 bases between. The CDR3 is 15 amino acids. The CDR3 region is CAAQGGYSGANVLTF. The CDR3 bases are TGTGCCGCGCAAGGAGGGTACTCTGGGGCCAACGTCCTGACTTTC.

The chain couples TRBV7-9 to TRBJ1-1; possibly TRBD1 for D (5 bases). The germline gives CDR1 SEHNR, CDR2 FQNEAQ (reference sequence). This CDR3 contains 12 residues. V was pared by 10 bases and J by 6 bases, with 15 bases between. CDR3 loop: CAIARQNAEAFF. The CDR3 nucleotides read TGTGCCATCGCTAGACAGAATGCTGAAGCTTTCTTT.

This clonotype was observed a few times. DNA for the CDR3: TGTGCCAGCAGCTTATATGCGGCGAACACTGAAGCTTTCTTT. It yields the protein CASSLYAANTEAFF. The chain employs TRBV7-2 and TRBJ1-1; D is unclear. V dropped 2 bases and J dropped 1 base, with 8 bases sitting between them. The length of the CDR3 is 14 residues. Germline V gives CDR1 SGHTA, CDR2 FQGNSA.

V gene TRBV30 combines with J gene TRBJ1-5; tentatively, D is TRBD1 (5 bases). The CDR3 runs 15 residues. Germline assignment: CDR1 GTSNPN and CDR2 SVGIG (reference sequence). V dropped 0 bases and J dropped 2 bases, with 11 bases sitting between them. CDR3 loop: CAWSVGGVRNQPQHF. CDR3 nucleotide sequence: TGTGCCTGGAGTGTGGGGGGGGTGCGCAATCAGCCCCAGCATTTT. The full variable domain, in which reference TRBV30 and TRBJ1-5 provide the parts outside the CDR3, is SQTIHQWPATLVQPVGSPLSLECTVEGTSNPNLYWYRQAAGRGLQLLFYSVGIGQISSEVPQNLSASRPQDRQFILSSKKLLLSDSGFYLCAWSVGGVRNQPQHFGDGTRLSIL.

The chain is built from TRBV24-1 and TRBJ2-3, with 13 bases matching TRBD2. V lost 5 bases to trimming and J lost 4 bases; unmatched junction nucleotides: 8. Germline V lookup: CDR1 KGHDR, CDR2 SFDVKD. This CDR3 is 17 amino acids long. The CDR3 sequence is CATSAGLAGERADTQYF. Written as DNA, the CDR3 is TGTGCCACCAGTGCAGGACTAGCGGGAGAACGGGCAGATACGCAGTATTTT.

The J gene is TRBJ2-1, the V gene TRBV7-8; no definite D call. The CDR3 has 14 amino acids. V lost 1 base and J 5 bases, leaving 9 bases between the germline ends. CDR1 is SGHVS and CDR2 is FQNEAQ in the germline V gene. The DNA of the CDR3 is TGTGCCAGCAGCTTAGGAGAATTCCACAATGAGCAGTTCTTC. Translating gives CASSLGEFHNEQFF.

The gene calls are TRBV7-9 and TRBJ1-2; D not certain. Germline-derived CDR1 and CDR2 are SEHNR and FQNEAQ (reference sequence). Trimming took 6 bases from V and 6 from J, leaving 20 bases between them. This CDR3 is built from 15 residues. CDR3 in DNA: TGTGCCAGCAGTTCACCTCTGTGGCCATCGAATGGCTACACCTTC. Translating it yields CASSSPLWPSNGYTF.